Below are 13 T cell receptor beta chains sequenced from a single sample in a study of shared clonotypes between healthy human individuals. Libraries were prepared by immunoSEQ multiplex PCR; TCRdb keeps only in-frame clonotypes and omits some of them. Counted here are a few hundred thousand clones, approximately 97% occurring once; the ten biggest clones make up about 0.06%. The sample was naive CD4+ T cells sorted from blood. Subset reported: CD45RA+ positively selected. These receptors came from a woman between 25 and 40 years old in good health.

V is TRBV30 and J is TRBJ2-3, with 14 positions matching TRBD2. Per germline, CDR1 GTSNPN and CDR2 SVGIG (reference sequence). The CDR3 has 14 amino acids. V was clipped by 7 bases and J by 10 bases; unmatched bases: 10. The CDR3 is CALATSGRAAAQYF. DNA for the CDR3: TGTGCCTTGGCGACTAGCGGGAGGGCGGCGGCGCAGTATTTT.

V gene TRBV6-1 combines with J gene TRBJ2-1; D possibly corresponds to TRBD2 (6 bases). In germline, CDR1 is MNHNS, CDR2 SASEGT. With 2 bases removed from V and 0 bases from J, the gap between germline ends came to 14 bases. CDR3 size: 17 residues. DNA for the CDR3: TGTGCCAGCAGTGAACCACTAGCCCCCAGCTCCTACAATGAGCAGTTCTTC. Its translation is CASSEPLAPSSYNEQFF.

The CDR3 DNA is TGTGCCAGCAGTAAGGTCCTAGCGGGAGCAGGGGAGCAGTTCTTC. It yields the protein CASSKVLAGAGEQFF. The chain combines TRBV27 with TRBJ2-1, with 10 nucleotides matching TRBD2. Germline V lookup: CDR1 MNHEY, CDR2 SMNVEV (reference sequence). With 5 bases clipped from V and 10 bases from J, the junction kept 11 bases outside the gene matches. The CDR3 contains 15 residues.

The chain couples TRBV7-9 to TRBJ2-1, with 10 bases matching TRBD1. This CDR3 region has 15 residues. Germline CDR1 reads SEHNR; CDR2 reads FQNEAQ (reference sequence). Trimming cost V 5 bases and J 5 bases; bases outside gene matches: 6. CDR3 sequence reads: CASSRGQGDDNEQFF. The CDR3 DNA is TGTGCCAGCAGCCGAGGACAGGGGGACGACAATGAGCAGTTCTTC.

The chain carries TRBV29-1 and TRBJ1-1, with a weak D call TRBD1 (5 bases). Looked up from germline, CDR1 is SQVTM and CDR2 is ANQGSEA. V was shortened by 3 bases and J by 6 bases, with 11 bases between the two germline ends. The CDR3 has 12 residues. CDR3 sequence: CSVDLGDAEAFF. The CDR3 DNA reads TGCAGCGTTGACCTGGGGGACGCTGAAGCTTTCTTT.

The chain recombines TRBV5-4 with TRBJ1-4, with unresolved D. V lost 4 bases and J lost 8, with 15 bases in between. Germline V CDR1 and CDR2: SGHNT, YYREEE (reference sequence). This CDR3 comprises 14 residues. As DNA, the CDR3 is TGTGCCAGCAGCCCTACCCCGGAGCCCGAAAAACTGTTTTTT. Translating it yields CASSPTPEPEKLFF.

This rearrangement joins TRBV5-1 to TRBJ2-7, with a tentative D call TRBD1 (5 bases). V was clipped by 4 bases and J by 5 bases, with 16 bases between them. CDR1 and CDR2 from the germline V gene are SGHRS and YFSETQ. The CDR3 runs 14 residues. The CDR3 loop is CASSPVRGWNEQYF. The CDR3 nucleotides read TGCGCCAGCAGCCCCGTAAGGGGCTGGAACGAGCAGTACTTC.

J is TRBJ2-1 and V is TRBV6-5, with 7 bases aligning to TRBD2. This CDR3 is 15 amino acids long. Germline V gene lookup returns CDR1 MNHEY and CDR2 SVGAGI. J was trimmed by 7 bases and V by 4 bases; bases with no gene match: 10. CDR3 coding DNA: TGTGCCAGCAGTTCCCCCTGGCGGGAGTTGAATGAGCAGTTCTTC. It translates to CASSSPWRELNEQFF.

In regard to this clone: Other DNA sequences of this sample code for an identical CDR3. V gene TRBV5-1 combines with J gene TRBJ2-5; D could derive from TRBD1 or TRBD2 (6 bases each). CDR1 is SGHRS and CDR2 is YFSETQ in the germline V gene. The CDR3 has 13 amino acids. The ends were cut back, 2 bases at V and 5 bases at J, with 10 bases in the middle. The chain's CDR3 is CASSFGGQETQYF. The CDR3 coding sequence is TGCGCCAGCAGCTTTGGGGGGCAGGAGACCCAGTACTTC.

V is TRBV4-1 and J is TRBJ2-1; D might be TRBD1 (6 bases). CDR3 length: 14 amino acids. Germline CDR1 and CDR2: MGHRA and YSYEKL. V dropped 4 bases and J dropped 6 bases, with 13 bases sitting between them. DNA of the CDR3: TGCGCCAGCAGCCTTCCTGGGGGCACCAATGAGCAGTTCTTC. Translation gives CASSLPGGTNEQFF.

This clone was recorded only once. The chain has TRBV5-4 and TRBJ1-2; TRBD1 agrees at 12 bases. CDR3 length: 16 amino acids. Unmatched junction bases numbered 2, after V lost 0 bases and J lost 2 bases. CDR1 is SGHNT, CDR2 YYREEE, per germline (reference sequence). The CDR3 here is CASSLGGQGANYGYTF. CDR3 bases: TGTGCCAGCAGCTTGGGGGGACAGGGGGCGAACTATGGCTACACCTTC.

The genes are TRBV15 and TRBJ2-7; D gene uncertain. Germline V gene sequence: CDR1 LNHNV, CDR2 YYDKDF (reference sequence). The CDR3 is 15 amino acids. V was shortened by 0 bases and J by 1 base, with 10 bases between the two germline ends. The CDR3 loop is CATSREVGASYEQYF. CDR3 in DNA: TGTGCCACCAGCAGAGAAGTCGGCGCTTCCTACGAGCAGTACTTC. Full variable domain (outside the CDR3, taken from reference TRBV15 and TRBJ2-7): DAMVIQNPRYQVTQFGKPVTLSCSQTLNHNVMYWYQQKSSQAPKLLFHYYDKDFNNEADTPDNFQSRRPNTSFCFLDIRSPGLGDTAMYLCATSREVGASYEQYFGPGTRLTVT.

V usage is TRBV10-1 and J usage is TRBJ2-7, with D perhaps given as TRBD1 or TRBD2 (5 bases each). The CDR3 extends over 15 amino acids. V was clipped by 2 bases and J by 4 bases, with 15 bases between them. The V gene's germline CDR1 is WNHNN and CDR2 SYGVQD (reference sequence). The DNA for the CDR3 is TGCGCCAGCAGTGAGAACCTAGCTGGGGGTTACGAGCAGTACTTC. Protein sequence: CASSENLAGGYEQYF.